Listed below are T cell receptor beta chains from one sample, sequenced in a study of T cell repertoires in cytomegalovirus infection. TCRdb re-called the reads with MiXCR, one entry per CDR3 protein. Among 210,000 or so distinct CDR3 sequences listed, around 6.2% were seen once. The specimen sequenced was PBMCs. The receptors were sampled from a human donor in good health (CMV status not recorded). Some clones in this sample may be carry-over from other donors' samples. The conserved cysteine and the conserved F or W are not part of the CDR3 here. The D gene is left open where the match is weak. The listing skips clone size in some rows; elsewhere it reads once, few, many or a size class.

clone size: many; J gene: TRBJ1-1; D gene: NA; V gene: TRBV7-2; CDR3 protein: ASSHQYTEAF
clone size: many; J gene: TRBJ2-3; D gene: NA; V gene: TRBV6-1; CDR3 protein: ASRDWEGGDTQY
clone size: many; J gene: TRBJ2-1; D gene: TRBD2; V gene: TRBV9; CDR3 protein: ASSVVAGVYNEQF
clone size: many; J gene: TRBJ1-2; D gene: NA; V gene: TRBV7-3; CDR3 protein: ASSSGQEGYT
clone size: NA; J gene: TRBJ1-2; D gene: NA; V gene: TRBV20-1; CDR3 protein: SARILDYGYT
clone size: many; J gene: TRBJ2-5; D gene: NA; V gene: TRBV7-9; CDR3 protein: ASSSGRDYQEETQY
clone size: many; J gene: TRBJ2-1; D gene: TRBD1; V gene: TRBV2; CDR3 protein: ASRRDRGDNEQF
clone size: many; J gene: TRBJ2-3; D gene: NA; V gene: TRBV28; CDR3 protein: ASREGADTQY
clone size: many; J gene: TRBJ1-6; D gene: NA; V gene: TRBV29-1; CDR3 protein: SAGDGTNSPLH
clone size: many; J gene: TRBJ2-5; D gene: TRBD2; V gene: TRBV7-2; CDR3 protein: ASSSRWGGGVETQY
clone size: many; J gene: TRBJ1-3; D gene: NA; V gene: TRBV5-4; CDR3 protein: ASRPNPTSSGNTIY
clone size: few; J gene: TRBJ2-3; D gene: TRBD1; V gene: TRBV29-1; CDR3 protein: SVEDGGRGRDTQY
clone size: many; J gene: TRBJ1-1; D gene: TRBD1; V gene: TRBV29-1; CDR3 protein: SSWTGLKAF
clone size: many; J gene: TRBJ2-3; D gene: TRBD1; V gene: TRBV2; CDR3 protein: ASRQGNTDTQY
clone size: many; J gene: TRBJ1-6; D gene: NA; V gene: TRBV7-2; CDR3 protein: ASSSRRGGGFSSYNSPLH
clone size: many; J gene: TRBJ2-1; D gene: TRBD2; V gene: TRBV4-3; CDR3 protein: ASSQAQAGGDEQF
clone size: few; J gene: TRBJ1-5; D gene: NA; V gene: TRBV12-3/TRBV12-4; CDR3 protein: ASSSLEGNQPQH
clone size: many; J gene: TRBJ2-1; D gene: TRBD1; V gene: TRBV24-1; CDR3 protein: ATSDPGQGLDEQF
clone size: many; J gene: TRBJ2-5; D gene: TRBD2; V gene: TRBV7-2; CDR3 protein: ASSLNSGGALETQY
clone size: many; J gene: TRBJ2-7; D gene: NA; V gene: TRBV29-1; CDR3 protein: SVERGDSYEQY
clone size: few; J gene: TRBJ2-4; D gene: TRBD1; V gene: TRBV5-1; CDR3 protein: ASSLWGQGDIQY
clone size: many; J gene: TRBJ1-2; D gene: NA; V gene: TRBV10-3; CDR3 protein: AITTDRSEPIDYGYT
clone size: many; J gene: TRBJ2-7; D gene: NA; V gene: TRBV20-1; CDR3 protein: SARFRGRGSNEQY
clone size: many; J gene: TRBJ2-7; D gene: NA; V gene: TRBV5-1; CDR3 protein: ASSLEGSHEQY
clone size: many; J gene: TRBJ1-2; D gene: TRBD1; V gene: TRBV7-2; CDR3 protein: ASSLRLGGRAGVYGYT
clone size: many; J gene: TRBJ1-2; D gene: NA; V gene: TRBV29-1; CDR3 protein: SGHANYGYT
clone size: many; J gene: TRBJ1-1; D gene: NA; V gene: TRBV5-1; CDR3 protein: ASSLSTGMGTEAF
clone size: many; J gene: TRBJ1-5; D gene: NA; V gene: TRBV2; CDR3 protein: ASRGEGSVHSNQPQH
clone size: many; J gene: TRBJ1-3; D gene: NA; V gene: TRBV4-1; CDR3 protein: ASSQVLGTIY
clone size: many; J gene: TRBJ1-4; D gene: NA; V gene: TRBV7-2; CDR3 protein: ASSRWPPEKLF
clone size: NA; J gene: TRBJ2-7; D gene: TRBD2; V gene: TRBV20-1; CDR3 protein: SALKRGPDEQY
clone size: many; J gene: TRBJ2-7; D gene: TRBD2; V gene: TRBV4-1; CDR3 protein: ASRNQRGGYEQY
clone size: many; J gene: TRBJ2-5; D gene: NA; V gene: TRBV7-9; CDR3 protein: ASSSFGQPETQY
clone size: many; J gene: TRBJ2-7; D gene: NA; V gene: TRBV7-3; CDR3 protein: ASSSNHSSYEQY
clone size: many; J gene: TRBJ1-1; D gene: TRBD1; V gene: TRBV28; CDR3 protein: ASSPVTGGYNTEAF
clone size: many; J gene: TRBJ2-7; D gene: NA; V gene: TRBV4-3; CDR3 protein: ASSQDYRTIPEQY
clone size: many; J gene: TRBJ2-3; D gene: TRBD1; V gene: TRBV5-4; CDR3 protein: ASSGRDRVADTQY
clone size: many; J gene: TRBJ2-5; D gene: NA; V gene: TRBV6-2/TRBV6-3; CDR3 protein: ASSYSRRGTGETQY
clone size: many; J gene: TRBJ1-6; D gene: NA; V gene: TRBV7-3; CDR3 protein: ASSFIQGSPLH
clone size: many; J gene: TRBJ2-7; D gene: NA; V gene: TRBV7-6; CDR3 protein: ASSLSPRAYEQY
clone size: once; J gene: TRBJ1-3; D gene: NA; V gene: TRBV28; CDR3 protein: ASSARDGGYSGNTIY
clone size: many; J gene: TRBJ2-2; D gene: NA; V gene: TRBV28; CDR3 protein: ASNSLLTDSLTGELF
clone size: many; J gene: TRBJ2-7; D gene: TRBD2; V gene: TRBV7-2; CDR3 protein: ASSPGLAAYEQY
clone size: few; J gene: TRBJ1-1; D gene: TRBD1; V gene: TRBV4-2; CDR3 protein: ASSQGQRRAEAF
clone size: many; J gene: TRBJ2-5; D gene: TRBD2; V gene: TRBV7-2; CDR3 protein: ASSFGLVETQY
clone size: few; J gene: TRBJ1-1; D gene: TRBD1; V gene: TRBV6-2/TRBV6-3; CDR3 protein: ASSSPGQGLNTEAF
clone size: many; J gene: TRBJ1-1; D gene: NA; V gene: TRBV28; CDR3 protein: ASSTPLGQNTEAF
clone size: NA; J gene: TRBJ1-1; D gene: NA; V gene: TRBV28; CDR3 protein: ASSLGGLRYTEAF
clone size: many; J gene: TRBJ1-1; D gene: NA; V gene: TRBV7-2; CDR3 protein: ASSLLTEAF
clone size: many; J gene: TRBJ2-7; D gene: NA; V gene: TRBV4-2; CDR3 protein: ASSQAGTHRSYEQY
clone size: many; J gene: TRBJ1-2; D gene: NA; V gene: TRBV7-8; CDR3 protein: ASSYRTGYGGYT